This entry is about one TCR beta chain. The antigen remains unidentified. The data belong to a study of monozygotic twins with cystic fibrosis. Sequencing was performed with immunoSEQ multiplex PCR; in TCRdb, only in-frame clones are kept and a portion is missing. The sample consists of approximately 7,200 clones, approximately 93% of them appearing once. The study's findings and limits: Median Simpson clonality of roughly 0.0093 suggested naive T cells predominated. In 13 of 16 pairs, V gene usage was closest to the co-twin's. Age, concordance and disease severity did not associate with shared CDR3 numbers. Monozygotic CF twin pairs shared significantly more nucleotide-identical clonotypes than unrelated CF individuals did.

The germline V gene encodes CDR1 SNHLY and CDR2 FYNNEI. CDR3 length equals 15 residues. V shed 5 bases, J shed 3 bases, and the junction held 5 bases outside the gene matches. The clonotype originates from a boy aged 2 to 10 with cystic fibrosis. This sequence joins TRBV2 and TRBJ1-5, with 9 bases aligning to TRBD1. What was sequenced was blood. The CDR3 loop is CASSYDRGYNQPQHF. CDR3 DNA: TGTGCCAGCAGTTATGACAGGGGGTACAATCAGCCCCAGCATTTT.